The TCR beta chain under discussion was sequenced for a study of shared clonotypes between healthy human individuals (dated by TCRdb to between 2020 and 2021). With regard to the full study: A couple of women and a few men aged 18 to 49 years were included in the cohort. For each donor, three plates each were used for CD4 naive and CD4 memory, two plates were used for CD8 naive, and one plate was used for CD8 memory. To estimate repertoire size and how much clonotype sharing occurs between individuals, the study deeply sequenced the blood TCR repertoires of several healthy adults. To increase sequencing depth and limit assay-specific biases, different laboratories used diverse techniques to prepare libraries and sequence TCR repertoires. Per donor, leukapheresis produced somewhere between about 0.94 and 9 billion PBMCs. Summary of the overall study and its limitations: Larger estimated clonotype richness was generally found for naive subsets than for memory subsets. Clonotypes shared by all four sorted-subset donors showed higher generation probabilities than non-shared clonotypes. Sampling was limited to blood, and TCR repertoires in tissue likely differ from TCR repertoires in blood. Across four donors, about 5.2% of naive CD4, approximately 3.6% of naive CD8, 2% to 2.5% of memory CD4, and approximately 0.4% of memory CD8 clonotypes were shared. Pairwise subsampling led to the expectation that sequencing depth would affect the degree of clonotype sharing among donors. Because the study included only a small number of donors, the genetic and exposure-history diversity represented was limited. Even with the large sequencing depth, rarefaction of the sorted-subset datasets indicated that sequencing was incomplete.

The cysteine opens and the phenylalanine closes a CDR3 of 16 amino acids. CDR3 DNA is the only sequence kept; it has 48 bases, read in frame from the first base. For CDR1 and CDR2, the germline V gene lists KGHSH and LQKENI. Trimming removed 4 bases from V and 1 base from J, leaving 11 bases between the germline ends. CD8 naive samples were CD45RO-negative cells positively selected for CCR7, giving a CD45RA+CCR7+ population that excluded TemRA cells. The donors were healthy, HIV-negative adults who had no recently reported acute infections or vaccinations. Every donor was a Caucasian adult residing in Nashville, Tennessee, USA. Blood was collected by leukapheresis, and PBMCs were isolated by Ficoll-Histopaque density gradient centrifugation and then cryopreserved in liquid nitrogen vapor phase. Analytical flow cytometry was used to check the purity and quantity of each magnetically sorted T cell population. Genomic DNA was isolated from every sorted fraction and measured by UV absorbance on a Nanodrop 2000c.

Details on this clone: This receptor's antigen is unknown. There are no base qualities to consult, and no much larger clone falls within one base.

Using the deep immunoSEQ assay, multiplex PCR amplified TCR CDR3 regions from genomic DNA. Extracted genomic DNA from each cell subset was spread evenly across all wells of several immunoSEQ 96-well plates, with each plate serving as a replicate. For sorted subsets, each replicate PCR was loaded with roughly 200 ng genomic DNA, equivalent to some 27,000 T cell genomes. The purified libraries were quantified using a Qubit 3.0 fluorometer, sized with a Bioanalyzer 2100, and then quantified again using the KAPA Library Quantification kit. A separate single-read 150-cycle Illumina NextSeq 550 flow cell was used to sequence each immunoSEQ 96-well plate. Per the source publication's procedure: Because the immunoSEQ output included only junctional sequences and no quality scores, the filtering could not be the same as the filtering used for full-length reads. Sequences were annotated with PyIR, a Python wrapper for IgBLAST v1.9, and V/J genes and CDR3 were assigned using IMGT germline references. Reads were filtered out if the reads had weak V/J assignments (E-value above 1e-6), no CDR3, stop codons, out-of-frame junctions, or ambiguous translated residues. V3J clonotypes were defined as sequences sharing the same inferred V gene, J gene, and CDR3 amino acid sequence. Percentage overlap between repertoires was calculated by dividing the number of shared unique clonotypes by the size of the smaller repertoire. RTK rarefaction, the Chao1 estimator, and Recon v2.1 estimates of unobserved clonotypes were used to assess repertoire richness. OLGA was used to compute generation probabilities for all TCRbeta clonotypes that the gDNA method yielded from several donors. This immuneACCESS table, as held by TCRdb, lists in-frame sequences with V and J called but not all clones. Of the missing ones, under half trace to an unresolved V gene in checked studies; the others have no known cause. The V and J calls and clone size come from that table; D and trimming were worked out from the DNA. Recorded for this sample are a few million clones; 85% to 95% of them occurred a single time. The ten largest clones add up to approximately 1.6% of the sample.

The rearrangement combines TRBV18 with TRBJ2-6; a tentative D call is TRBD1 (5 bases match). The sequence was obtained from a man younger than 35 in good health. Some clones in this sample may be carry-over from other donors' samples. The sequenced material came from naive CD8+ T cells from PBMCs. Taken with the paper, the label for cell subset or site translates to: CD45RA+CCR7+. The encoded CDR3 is CASSHPQVSGANVLTF. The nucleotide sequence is TGTGCCAGCTCACACCCACAGGTTTCTGGGGCCAACGTCCTGACTTTC.